Below are 15 T cell receptor beta chains sequenced from a single sample in a study of T-cell reconstitution after alpha-beta-depleted transplantation in children. Using unique molecular identifiers, the investigators prepared the TCRbeta library. From the PCR reads, TCRdb called clonotypes with MiXCR, one entry per CDR3 protein. Seen here are hundreds of thousands of distinct CDR3 sequences, roughly 17% observed once, and the top ten hold 35% to 50%. The sequences come from PBMCs, mostly from graft donor cells, collected 360 days after TCRalphabeta/CD19-depleted stem cell transplant. These receptors were obtained from a male patient between 2 and 10 years old who had a stem cell transplant for acute lymphoblastic leukemia, so the T cells may come from the graft donor.

This clonotype was seen repeatedly, ten times or more. V and J are TRBV19 and TRBJ2-1, with TRBD1 matching 8 bases. The length of the CDR3 is 13 residues. V lost 9 bases, J lost 2 bases, and 3 bases stayed unmatched. Germline V gene data show CDR1 as LNHDA and CDR2 as SQIVND (reference sequence). The CDR3 nucleotides read TGTGCCAGCAGGACAGGGACCTACAATGAGCAGTTCTTC. This encodes CASRTGTYNEQFF.

Ten or more counts support this clonotype. This chain joins TRBV27 and TRBJ1-5; D remains unclear. This CDR3 has 13 residues. CDR1 is MNHEY and CDR2 is SMNVEV in the germline V gene (reference sequence). With 3 bases removed from V and 0 bases from J, the gap between germline ends came to 3 bases. This chain's CDR3 is CASSLVSNQPQHF. Written as DNA, the CDR3 is TGTGCCAGCAGTTTGGTTAGCAATCAGCCCCAGCATTTT.

The V call is TRBV24-1, the J call TRBJ2-2; TRBD1 agrees at 7 bases. The junction had 8 bases not matched to a gene; V was cut back by 4 bases and J by 7 bases. The CDR3 runs 15 residues. CDR1 KGHDR and CDR2 SFDVKD come from the germline V gene. CDR3 amino acids: CATSDQGQVNGELFF. CDR3 DNA: TGTGCCACCAGTGACCAAGGACAGGTTAACGGGGAGCTGTTTTTT.

Worth noting for this clonotype: Possible read error: a much larger clone is one base away. V is TRBV7-8 and J is TRBJ1-1; TRBD1 matches 7 bases. The CDR3 is made up of 14 amino acids. From germline, CDR1 is SGHVS and CDR2 FQNEAQ. The CDR3 DNA follows: TGTCCCAGCAGCTCCGGACAGGAAGGCACTGAAGCTTTCTTT. It translates to CPSSSGQEGTEAFF.

The V gene is TRBV28, the J gene TRBJ2-7; D gene unclear. Trimming left V 8 bases short and J 0 bases short, with 17 bases between. Germline CDR1 MDHEN, CDR2 SYDVKM. The CDR3 has 15 amino acids. The CDR3 coding sequence is TGTGCCAGCGTTGTGGGTGGGCGGAGCTCCTACGAGCAGTACTTC. Protein: CASVVGGRSSYEQYF.

The chain has TRBV20-1 and TRBJ1-5, with 7 bases matching TRBD1. Germline-derived CDR1 and CDR2 are DFQATT and SNEGSKA (reference sequence). CDR3 length: 18 residues. With V trimmed by 0 bases and J by 2 bases, 13 bases remained unmatched. The CDR3 DNA is TGCAGTGCTAGAGATTTGACAGGGCCAAGCCGGGGCAATCAGCCCCAGCATTTT. Protein product: CSARDLTGPSRGNQPQHF.

The rearrangement links TRBV4-3 to TRBJ2-1; 8 positions match TRBD1. CDR3 length equals 14 residues. Trimming cost V 4 bases and J 8 bases; bases outside gene matches: 7. Germline loops: CDR1 LGHNA, CDR2 YSLEER. Here the CDR3 DNA reads TGCGCCAGCAGCCGAACAGGGGGATTGGATGAGCAGTTCTTC. It encodes CASSRTGGLDEQFF.

The V gene is TRBV2, the J gene TRBJ2-5; 7 bases agree with TRBD2. V shed 8 bases, J shed 3 bases, and the junction held 6 bases outside the gene matches. There are 13 residues in the CDR3. Germline CDR1 and CDR2: SNHLY and FYNNEI. CDR3 region: CASEAGLEETQYF. The CDR3 coding sequence is TGTGCCAGCGAGGCCGGACTAGAAGAGACCCAGTACTTC.

The chain employs TRBV27 and TRBJ2-3; 8 nucleotides agree with TRBD2. Germline V lookup: CDR1 MNHEY, CDR2 SMNVEV (reference sequence). The V gene end was trimmed by 6 bases and the J gene end by 1 base; junction bases not matched to a gene: 6. This CDR3 has 15 amino acids. Here the CDR3 reads CASREREIGTDTQYF. The CDR3 DNA sequence: TGTGCCAGCAGGGAGCGGGAGATAGGCACAGATACGCAGTATTTT.

In this sample, this clonotype turned up a few times. The rearrangement links TRBV4-1 to TRBJ2-4, with D perhaps TRBD2 (8 bases). The germline CDR1 and CDR2 sequences are MGHRA and YSYEKL. The CDR3 has 15 residues. Trimming took off 1 base at V and 8 bases at J, with 15 bases between the two ends. CDR3 in amino acids: CASSQGQGLDDIQYF. The CDR3, as DNA: TGCGCCAGCAGCCAAGGACAGGGACTAGATGACATTCAGTACTTC.

V is TRBV10-3 and J is TRBJ1-4; D gene uncertain. Trimming shortened V by 4 bases and J by 8 bases, and 17 bases separated the two germline ends. The germline gives CDR1 ENHRY, CDR2 SYGVKD. The CDR3 consists of 15 residues. The chain's CDR3 is CAISAPSVIGEKLFF. The CDR3 region has the DNA TGTGCCATCAGTGCCCCATCCGTAATTGGCGAAAAACTGTTTTTT.

This clonotype showed up just a few times. The chain has TRBV3-1 and TRBJ1-1; TRBD1 is a possible D gene (6 bases). Per germline, CDR1 LGHDT and CDR2 YNNKEL (reference sequence). Trimming removed 4 bases at V and 5 bases at J, with 14 bases between. CDR3 size: 14 residues. CDR3 protein: CASSLTGSGTEAFF. Here the CDR3 DNA reads TGTGCCAGCAGCCTAACAGGGTCCGGGACTGAAGCTTTCTTT.

The chain carries TRBV20-1 and TRBJ2-1, with TRBD2 identical over 13 bases. Looked up from germline, CDR1 is DFQATT and CDR2 is SNEGSKA (reference sequence). The CDR3 runs 17 residues. CDR3: CCARDPGTSGTYNEQFF. CDR3 nucleotide sequence: TGCTGCGCTAGAGATCCCGGGACTAGCGGGACCTACAATGAGCAGTTCTTC.

This chain connects TRBV11-2 to TRBJ2-3; the D is unclear. This CDR3 is 20 amino acids long. V was clipped by 1 base and J by 0 bases, with 23 bases between them. Germline values: CDR1 SGHAT, CDR2 FQNNGV. The chain's CDR3 is CASSLVMGLWRIPSTDTQYF. The CDR3 DNA reads as TGTGCCAGCAGCTTAGTAATGGGCCTGTGGCGGATTCCTAGCACAGATACGCAGTATTTT.

This sequence joins TRBV20-1 and TRBJ2-3, with D unresolved. Looked up from germline, CDR1 is DFQATT and CDR2 is SNEGSKA (reference sequence). The CDR3 covers 12 residues. Trimming cost V 2 bases and J 6 bases, with 9 bases left between them. The CDR3 DNA sequence: TGCAGTGCTAGATTTATAAAGGATACGCAGTATTTT. It codes for CSARFIKDTQYF.